Listed here are 3 T cell receptor beta chains from one sample, sequenced in a study of blood T cell repertoires in COVID-19. Sequencing used immunoSEQ multiplex PCR; TCRdb keeps in-frame clones, though not all of them. The table records about 130,000 clones, 85% of them present only once. The sequencing input was peripheral blood. The receptors derive from a woman of 80 years or more with acute or convalescent COVID-19.

The chain links TRBV18 to TRBJ2-2; TRBD2 agrees at 7 bases. Germline V gives CDR1 KGHSH, CDR2 LQKENI. The CDR3 is made up of 15 amino acids. V was pared by 5 bases and J by 0 bases, with 3 bases of the junction left unmatched. The CDR3 nucleotides are TGTGCCAGCTCATCGACTAGCACGAACACCGGGGAGCTGTTTTTT. It encodes CASSSTSTNTGELFF.

Written as DNA, the CDR3 is TGTGCCAGCAGTTTACGGGTTATCGAGCCCCAGCATTTT. Translating it yields CASSLRVIEPQHF. The V and J genes are TRBV12-3 or TRBV12-4 and TRBJ1-5; no definite D call. Trimming cost V 2 bases and J 8 bases, with 10 bases left between them. The CDR3 runs to 13 residues.

This clone has a single count. This chain joins TRBV5-1 and TRBJ2-3, with 8 bases fitting TRBD1. In germline, CDR1 is SGHRS, CDR2 YFSETQ. This CDR3 is built from 15 residues. With V trimmed by 4 bases and J by 4 bases, 8 bases remained unmatched. In nucleotides, the CDR3 is TGCGCCAGCAGCCAGACAGGGGCGTCTGCAGATACGCAGTATTTT. Translating gives CASSQTGASADTQYF.